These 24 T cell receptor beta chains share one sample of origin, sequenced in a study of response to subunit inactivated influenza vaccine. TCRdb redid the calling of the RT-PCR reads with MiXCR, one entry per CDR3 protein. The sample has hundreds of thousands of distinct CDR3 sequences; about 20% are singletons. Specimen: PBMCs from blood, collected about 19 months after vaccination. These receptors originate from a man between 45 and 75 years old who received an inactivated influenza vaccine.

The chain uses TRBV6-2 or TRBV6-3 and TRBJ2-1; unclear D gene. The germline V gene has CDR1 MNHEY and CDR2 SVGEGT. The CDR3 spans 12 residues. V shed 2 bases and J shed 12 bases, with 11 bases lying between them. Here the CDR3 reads CASSYGREGQFF. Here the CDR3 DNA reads TGTGCCAGCAGTTACGGTCGAGAAGGGCAGTTCTTC.

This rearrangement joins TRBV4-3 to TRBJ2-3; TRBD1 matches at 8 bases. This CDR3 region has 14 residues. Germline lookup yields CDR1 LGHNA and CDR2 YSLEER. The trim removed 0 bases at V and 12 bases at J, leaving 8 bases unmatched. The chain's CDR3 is CASSQEVRDRSQYF. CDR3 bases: TGCGCCAGCAGCCAAGAAGTTAGGGACAGGTCCCAGTATTTT.

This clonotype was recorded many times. The CDR3 nucleotides are TGTGCCAGCAGCCAATGGGGGGCTACTGAAGCTTTCTTT. Its translation is CASSQWGATEAFF. V usage is TRBV3-1 and J usage is TRBJ1-1; D might be TRBD1 (6 bases). CDR1 and CDR2 (germline): LGHDT, YNNKEL (reference sequence). This CDR3 is built from 13 residues. V lost 2 bases and J 5 bases, leaving 9 bases between the germline ends.

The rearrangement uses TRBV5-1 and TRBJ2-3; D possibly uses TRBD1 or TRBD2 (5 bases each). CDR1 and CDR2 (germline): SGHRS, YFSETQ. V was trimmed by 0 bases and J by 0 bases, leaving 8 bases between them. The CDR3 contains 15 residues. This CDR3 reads CASSLGGKSTDTQYF. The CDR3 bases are TGCGCCAGCAGCTTGGGGGGGAAAAGCACAGATACGCAGTATTTT.

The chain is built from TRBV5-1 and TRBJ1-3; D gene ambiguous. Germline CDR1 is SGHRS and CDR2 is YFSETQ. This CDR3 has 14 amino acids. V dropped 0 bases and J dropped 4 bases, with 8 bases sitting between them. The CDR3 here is CASSLDGSGNTIYF. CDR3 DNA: TGCGCCAGCAGCTTGGATGGGTCGGGAAACACCATATATTTT. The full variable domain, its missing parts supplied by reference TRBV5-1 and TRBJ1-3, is KAGVTQTPRYLIKTRGQQVTLSCSPISGHRSVSWYQQTPGQGLQFLFEYFSETQRNKGNFPGRFSGRQFSNSRSEMNVSTLELGDSALYLCASSLDGSGNTIYFGEGSWLTVV.

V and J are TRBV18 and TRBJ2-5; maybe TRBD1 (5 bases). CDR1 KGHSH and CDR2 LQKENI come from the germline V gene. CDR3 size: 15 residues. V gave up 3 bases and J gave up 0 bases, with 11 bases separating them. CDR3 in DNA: TGTGCCAGCTCACCTAACCCAGGGAACCAAGAGACCCAGTACTTC. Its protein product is CASSPNPGNQETQYF.

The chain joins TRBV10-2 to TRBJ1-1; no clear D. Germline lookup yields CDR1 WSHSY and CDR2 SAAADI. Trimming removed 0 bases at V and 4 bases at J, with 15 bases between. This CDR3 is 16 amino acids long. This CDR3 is CASSESNLLVSTEAFF. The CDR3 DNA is TGCGCCAGCAGTGAGTCGAATCTCTTGGTTTCCACTGAAGCTTTCTTT.

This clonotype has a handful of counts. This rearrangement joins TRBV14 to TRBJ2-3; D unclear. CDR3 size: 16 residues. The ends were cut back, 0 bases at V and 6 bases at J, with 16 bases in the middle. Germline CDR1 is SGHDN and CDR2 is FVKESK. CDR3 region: CASSQESRYLVDTQYF. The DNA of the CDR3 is TGTGCCAGCAGCCAAGAGTCAAGATACCTCGTTGATACGCAGTATTTT.

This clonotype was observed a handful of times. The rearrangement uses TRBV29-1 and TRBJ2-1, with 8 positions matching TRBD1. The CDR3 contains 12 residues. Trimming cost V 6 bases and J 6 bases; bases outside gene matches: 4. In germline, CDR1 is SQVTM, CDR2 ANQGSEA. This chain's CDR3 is CSVIDRGNEQFF. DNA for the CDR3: TGCAGCGTCATAGACAGGGGCAATGAGCAGTTCTTC.

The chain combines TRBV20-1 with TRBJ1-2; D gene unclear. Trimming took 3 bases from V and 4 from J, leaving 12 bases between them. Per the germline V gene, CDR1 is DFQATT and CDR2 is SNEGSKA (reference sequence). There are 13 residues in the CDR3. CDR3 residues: CSASLSSSYGYTF. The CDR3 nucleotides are TGCAGTGCTAGTTTAAGTTCGAGCTATGGCTACACCTTC.

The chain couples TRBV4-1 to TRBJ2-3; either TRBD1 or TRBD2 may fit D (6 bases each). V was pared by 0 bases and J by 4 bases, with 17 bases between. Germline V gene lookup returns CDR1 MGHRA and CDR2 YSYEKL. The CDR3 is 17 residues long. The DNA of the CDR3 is TGCGCCAGCAGCCAAGATGTCGGGGGCGCCGGGGCAGATACGCAGTATTTT. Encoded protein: CASSQDVGGAGADTQYF.

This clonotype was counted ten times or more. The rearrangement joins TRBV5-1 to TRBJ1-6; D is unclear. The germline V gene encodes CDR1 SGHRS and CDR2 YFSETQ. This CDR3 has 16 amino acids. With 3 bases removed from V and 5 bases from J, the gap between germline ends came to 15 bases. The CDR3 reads CASSSMVGGNNSPLHF. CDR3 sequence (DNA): TGCGCCAGCAGCTCTATGGTGGGCGGAAATAATTCACCCCTCCACTTT. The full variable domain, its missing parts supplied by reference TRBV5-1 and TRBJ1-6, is KAGVTQTPRYLIKTRGQQVTLSCSPISGHRSVSWYQQTPGQGLQFLFEYFSETQRNKGNFPGRFSGRQFSNSRSEMNVSTLELGDSALYLCASSSMVGGNNSPLHFGNGTRLTVT.

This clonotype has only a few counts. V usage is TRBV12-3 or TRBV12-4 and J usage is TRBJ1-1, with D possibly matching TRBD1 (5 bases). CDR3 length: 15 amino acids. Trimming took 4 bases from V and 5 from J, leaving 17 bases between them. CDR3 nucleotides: TGTGCCAGCAGTTCCCGGAAAGGGGTAGGGACTGAAGCTTTCTTT. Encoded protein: CASSSRKGVGTEAFF.

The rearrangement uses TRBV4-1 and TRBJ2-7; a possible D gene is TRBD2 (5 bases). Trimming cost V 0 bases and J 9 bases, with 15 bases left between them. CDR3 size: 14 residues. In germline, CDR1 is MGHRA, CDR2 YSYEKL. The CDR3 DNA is TGCGCCAGCAGCCAAGATTACGGGAACTATAGGCAGTACTTC. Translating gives CASSQDYGNYRQYF.

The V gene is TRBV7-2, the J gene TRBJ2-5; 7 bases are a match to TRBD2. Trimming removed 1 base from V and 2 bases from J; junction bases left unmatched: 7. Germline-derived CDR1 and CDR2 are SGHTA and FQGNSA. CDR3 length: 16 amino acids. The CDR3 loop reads CASSLEYWRGQETQYF. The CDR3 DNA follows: TGTGCCAGCAGCTTAGAATACTGGCGGGGGCAAGAGACCCAGTACTTC.

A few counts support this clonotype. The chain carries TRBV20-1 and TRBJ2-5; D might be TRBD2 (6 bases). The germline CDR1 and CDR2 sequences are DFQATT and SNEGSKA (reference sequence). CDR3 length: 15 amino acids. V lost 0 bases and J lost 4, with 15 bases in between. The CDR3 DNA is TGCAGTGCTAGAGATGGAGGGCTAGTGCTAGAGACCCAGTACTTC. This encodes CSARDGGLVLETQYF.

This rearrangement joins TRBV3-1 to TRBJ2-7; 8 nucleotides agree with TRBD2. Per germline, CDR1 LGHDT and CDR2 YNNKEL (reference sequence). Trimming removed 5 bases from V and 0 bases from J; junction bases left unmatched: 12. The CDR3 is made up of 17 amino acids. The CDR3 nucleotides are TGTGCCAGCAGCTCCTCGGGGGGGCCTGCACGCTCCTACGAGCAGTACTTC. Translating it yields CASSSSGGPARSYEQYF.

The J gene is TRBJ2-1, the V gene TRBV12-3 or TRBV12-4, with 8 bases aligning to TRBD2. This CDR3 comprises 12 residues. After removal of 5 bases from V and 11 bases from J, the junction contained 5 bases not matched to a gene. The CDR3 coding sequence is TGTGCCAGCAGTGATAGCGGGACCCAGCAGTTCTTC. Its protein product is CASSDSGTQQFF.

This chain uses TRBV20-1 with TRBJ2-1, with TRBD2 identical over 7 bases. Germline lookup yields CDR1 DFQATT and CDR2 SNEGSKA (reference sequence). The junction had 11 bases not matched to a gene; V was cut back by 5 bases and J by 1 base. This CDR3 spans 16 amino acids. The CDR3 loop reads CSASESGTESYNEQFF. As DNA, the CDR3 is TGCAGTGCTTCAGAGAGCGGGACGGAGTCCTACAATGAGCAGTTCTTC.

The CDR3: CSVVWGYTF. The CDR3 DNA reads TGCAGCGTTGTATGGGGCTACACCTTC. The V gene is TRBV29-1, the J gene TRBJ1-2; D unresolved. The CDR3 spans 9 residues. CDR1 is SQVTM, CDR2 ANQGSEA, per germline. The V and J ends lost 4 bases and 8 bases respectively, with 5 bases between them.

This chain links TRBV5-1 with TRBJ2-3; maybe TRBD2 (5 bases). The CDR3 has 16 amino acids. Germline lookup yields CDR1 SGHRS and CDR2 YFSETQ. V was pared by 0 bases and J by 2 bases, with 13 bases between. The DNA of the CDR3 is TGCGCCAGCAGCTTGGCCCTACTAGACCCCACAGATACGCAGTATTTT. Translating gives CASSLALLDPTDTQYF.

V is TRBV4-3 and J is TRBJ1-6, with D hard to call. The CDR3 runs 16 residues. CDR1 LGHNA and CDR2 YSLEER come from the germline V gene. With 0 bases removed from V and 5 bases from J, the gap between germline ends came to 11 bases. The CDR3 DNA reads TGCGCCAGCAGCCAAGAATCAACATACAATAATTCACCCCTCCACTTT. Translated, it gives CASSQESTYNNSPLHF.

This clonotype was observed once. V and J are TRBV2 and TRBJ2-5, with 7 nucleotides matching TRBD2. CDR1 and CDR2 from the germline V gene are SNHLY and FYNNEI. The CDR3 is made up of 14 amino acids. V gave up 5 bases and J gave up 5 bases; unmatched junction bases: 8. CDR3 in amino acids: CASSPLAASETQYF. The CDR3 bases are TGTGCCAGCAGTCCCCTAGCGGCAAGTGAGACCCAGTACTTC.

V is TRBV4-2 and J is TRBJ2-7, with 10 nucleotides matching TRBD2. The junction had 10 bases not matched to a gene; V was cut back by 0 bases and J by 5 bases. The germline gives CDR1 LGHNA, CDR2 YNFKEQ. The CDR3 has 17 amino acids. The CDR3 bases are TGTGCCAGCAGCCAAGAAGTGGGTCCTAGCGGGAGCAACGAGCAGTACTTC. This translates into CASSQEVGPSGSNEQYF.